This TCR beta chain came from a study of Ad26.COV2.S vaccination and SARS-CoV-2 variants. Here immunoSEQ multiplex PCR was the method, and the copy in TCRdb shows in-frame clones only, minus some. The repertoire holds roughly 250,000 clones, with 87% as singletons. Trimming removed 1 base at V and 8 bases at J, with 17 bases between. Germline loops: CDR1 SGHTA, CDR2 FQGNSA. The CDR3 runs to 15 residues. To note about this clone: Its antigen is currently unknown.

Regarding the study as a whole: Post-vaccination spike-specific CD8+ and CD4+ T cell responses reportedly had substantial breadth. People given the vaccine had a wider spike-specific TCR breadth than placebo recipients did. Using TCR breadth and depth analyses may have led to underestimated total T cell responses.

Specified treatment: some 19 received Ad26.COV2.S at low or high dose, single or two shots; about 5 received placebo; per-sample allocation not given. The investigators took samples on day 63 after the first vaccine or placebo injection. The vaccine antigen was prefusion-stabilized Wuhan SARS-CoV-2 spike. The chain carries TRBV7-2 and TRBJ1-2; the D gene is possibly TRBD1 (5 bases). The sequence was obtained from a person between 18 and 60 years old who received the Ad26.COV2.S COVID-19 vaccine or a placebo. Sequencing used peripheral blood, obtained in a trial of Ad26.COV2.S vaccine versus placebo. The CDR3 DNA follows: TGTGCCAGCAGCTTAGATGCGGGGGAGACGAAAGGCTACACCTTC. It codes for CASSLDAGETKGYTF.